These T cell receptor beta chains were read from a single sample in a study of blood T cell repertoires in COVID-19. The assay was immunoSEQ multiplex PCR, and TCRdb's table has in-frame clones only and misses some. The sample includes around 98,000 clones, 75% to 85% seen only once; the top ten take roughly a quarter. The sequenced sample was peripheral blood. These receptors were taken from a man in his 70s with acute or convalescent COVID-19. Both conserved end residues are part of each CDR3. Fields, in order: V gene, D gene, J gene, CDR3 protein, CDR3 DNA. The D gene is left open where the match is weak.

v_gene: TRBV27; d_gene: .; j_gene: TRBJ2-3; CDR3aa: CASSLSFAMKTDTQYF; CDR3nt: TGTGCCAGCAGTTTATCGTTCGCGATGAAAACAGATACGCAGTATTTT
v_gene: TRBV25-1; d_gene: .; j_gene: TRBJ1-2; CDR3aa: CASYRVGYTF; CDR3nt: TGTGCCAGCTACAGGGTTGGCTACACCTTC
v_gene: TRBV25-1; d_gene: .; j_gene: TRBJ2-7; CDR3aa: CASSSPGHGSYEQYF; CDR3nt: TGTGCCAGCAGCTCTCCGGGACATGGGTCCTACGAGCAGTACTTC
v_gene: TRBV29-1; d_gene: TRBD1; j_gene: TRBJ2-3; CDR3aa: CSVEGSEGQGATDTQYF; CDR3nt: TGCAGCGTTGAAGGGAGCGAGGGACAGGGCGCCACAGATACGCAGTATTTT
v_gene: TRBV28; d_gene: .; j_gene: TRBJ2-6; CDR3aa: CASEIGGSGANVLTF; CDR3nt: TGTGCCAGCGAAATCGGGGGCTCTGGGGCCAACGTCCTGACTTTC
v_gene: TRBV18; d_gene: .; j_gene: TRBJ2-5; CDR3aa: CASSPGEAGETQYF; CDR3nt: TGTGCCAGCTCACCCGGAGAGGCGGGGGAGACCCAGTACTTC
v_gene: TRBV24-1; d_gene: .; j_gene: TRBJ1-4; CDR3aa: CATSDPKRATNEKLFF; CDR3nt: TGTGCCACCAGTGACCCAAAGAGGGCAACTAATGAAAAACTGTTTTTT
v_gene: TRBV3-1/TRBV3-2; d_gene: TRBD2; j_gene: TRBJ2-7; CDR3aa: CASSPTGLAVPYEQYF; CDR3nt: TGTGCCAGCAGCCCCACGGGACTAGCGGTTCCCTACGAGCAGTACTTC
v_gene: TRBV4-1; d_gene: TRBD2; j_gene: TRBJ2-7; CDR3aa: CASSLIAGASYEQYF; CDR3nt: TGCGCCAGCAGCTTAATAGCGGGAGCATCCTACGAGCAGTACTTC
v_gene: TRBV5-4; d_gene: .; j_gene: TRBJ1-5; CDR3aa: CASSLGGPDSNQPQHF; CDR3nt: TGTGCCAGCAGCTTGGGGGGGCCAGATAGCAATCAGCCCCAGCATTTT
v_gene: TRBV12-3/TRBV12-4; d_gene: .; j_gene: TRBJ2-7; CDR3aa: CASSLRLVEQYF; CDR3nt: TGTGCCAGCAGCTTAAGACTAGTTGAGCAGTACTTC
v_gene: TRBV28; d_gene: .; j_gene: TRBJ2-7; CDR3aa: CASAGYYEQYF; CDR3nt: TGTGCCAGCGCGGGATACTACGAGCAGTACTTC
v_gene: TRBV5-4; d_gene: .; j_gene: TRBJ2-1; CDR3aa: CASSSPSPLSEQFF; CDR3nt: TGTGCCAGCAGCTCCCCTTCCCCGCTATCAGAGCAGTTCTTC
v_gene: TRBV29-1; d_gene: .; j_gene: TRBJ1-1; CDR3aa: CSVERGGGTEAFF; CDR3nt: TGCAGCGTTGAGAGGGGAGGGGGCACTGAAGCTTTCTTT
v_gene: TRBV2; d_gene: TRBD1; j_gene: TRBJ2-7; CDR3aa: CASRDRGNEQYF; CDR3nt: TGTGCCAGCAGAGACAGGGGGAACGAGCAGTACTTC
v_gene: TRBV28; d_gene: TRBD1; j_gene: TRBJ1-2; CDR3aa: CASSLIQDRGYGYTF; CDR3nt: TGTGCCAGCAGTTTAATCCAGGACAGGGGCTATGGCTACACCTTC
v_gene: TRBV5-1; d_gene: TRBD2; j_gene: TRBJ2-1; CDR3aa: CASSRRTSGSGDEQFF; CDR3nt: TGCGCCAGCAGCCGCCGCACTAGCGGGAGTGGGGATGAGCAGTTCTTC
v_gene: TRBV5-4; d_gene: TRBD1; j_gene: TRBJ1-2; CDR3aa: CASSGSGTGDYGYTF; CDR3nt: TGTGCCAGCAGCGGAAGCGGGACAGGGGACTATGGCTACACCTTC
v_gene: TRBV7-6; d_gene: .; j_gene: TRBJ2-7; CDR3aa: CASSLAKGLAPYF; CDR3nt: TGTGCCAGCAGCTTAGCGAAGGGACTGGCACCGTACTTC
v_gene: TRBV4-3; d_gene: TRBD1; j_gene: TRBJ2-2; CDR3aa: CASSRLTGGGTGELFF; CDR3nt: TGCGCCAGCAGCCGACTAACAGGGGGCGGCACCGGGGAGCTGTTTTTT